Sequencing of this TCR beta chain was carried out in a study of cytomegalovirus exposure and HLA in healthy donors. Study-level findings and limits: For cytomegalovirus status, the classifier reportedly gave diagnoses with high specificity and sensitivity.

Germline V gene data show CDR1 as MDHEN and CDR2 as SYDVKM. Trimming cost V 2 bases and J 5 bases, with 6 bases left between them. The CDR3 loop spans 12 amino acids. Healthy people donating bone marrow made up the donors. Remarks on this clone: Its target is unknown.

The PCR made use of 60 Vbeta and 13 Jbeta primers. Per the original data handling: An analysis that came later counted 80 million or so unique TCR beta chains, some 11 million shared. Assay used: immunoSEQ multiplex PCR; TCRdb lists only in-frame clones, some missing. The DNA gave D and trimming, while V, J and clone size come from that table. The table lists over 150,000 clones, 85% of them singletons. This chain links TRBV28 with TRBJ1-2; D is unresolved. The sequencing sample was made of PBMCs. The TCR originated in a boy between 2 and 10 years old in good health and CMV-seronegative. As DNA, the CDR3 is TGTGCCAGCAGTTTAATGGCTTATGGCTACACCTTC. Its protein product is CASSLMAYGYTF.